This T cell receptor (beta chain) was identified during a study of blood T cell repertoires in COVID-19 (dated by TCRdb to between 2020 and 2021). General notes on the study: Collaborator samples came from the United States, Italy and Spain and covered acute and convalescent phases of COVID-19. The material from the prospective study consisted of cDNA or gDNA derived from T cells, B-cell-depleted T cells, or PBMCs. The dataset comprised deeply sampled blood TCRbeta repertoires from subjects exposed to, actively infected with, or recovered from COVID-19. The repertoires were made available in a free public database intended to serve as a resource for research on the immune response to SARS-CoV-2. The samples were drawn from two sources: the first 160 participants of the ongoing ImmuneRACE study, and fewer than 1,500 subjects contributed by 6 global collaborators. The sample metadata nearly always contained a de-identified subject ID, COVID-19 status, age in years and sex. Where HLA class I and class II types were available, the types were taken from metadata supplied by the sample provider, not from assay-based typing.

On this clone: No cognate antigen has been identified for it. No base-level quality is on record; no much larger clone is a single base apart.

One collaborating source in Seattle enrolled patients during active infection and followed them longitudinally through the course of disease. Whole blood was collected in K2EDTA tubes by collaborating institutions according to the institutions' own protocols. For TCRbeta analysis, collaborator samples were shipped as frozen whole blood, as isolated PBMCs, or as DNA extracted from either sample type. Reading from cysteine to phenylalanine, the CDR3 counts 16 amino acids. CDR3 DNA only is kept here, 48 bases in frame from base 1. TCRbeta CDR3 regions were amplified from genomic DNA using the immunoSEQ Assay, a bias-controlled multiplex PCR. In the paper's pipeline: The number of nucleated cells in each sample was estimated from the amplification of reference gene primers within the assay. To quantify the absolute abundance of each unique TCRbeta CDR3 rearrangement, sequence reads were collapsed and filtered. For each sample, productive Simpson clonality was calculated by taking the square root of Simpson's diversity index across productive rearrangements. TCRdb re-hosts the immuneACCESS table, in-frame sequences only. Its copies lack some clones; in the studies checked, an unresolved V gene accounts for under half of them, and the cause for the rest is not known. The V and J calls and clone size come from that table; D and trimming were worked out from the DNA. The sample table shows 300,000 to 400,000 clones, and about 90% are seen once. The biggest ten clones account for about 2.9% of the sample.

Study-level results and caveats: The amount of clinical and demographic metadata varied by source and participant and was provided uncurated.

The sequencing input was peripheral blood. This clonotype originated in a woman aged 25 to 39 with COVID-19, enrolled during active disease. This sequence uses TRBV21-1 and TRBJ1-2. TRBV21-1 is deemed a pseudogene. This receptor has the CDR3 CASRRREGGLDYGYTF. The DNA sequence is TGTGCCAGCAGGCGTCGGGAAGGCGGCCTGGACTATGGCTACACCTTC.